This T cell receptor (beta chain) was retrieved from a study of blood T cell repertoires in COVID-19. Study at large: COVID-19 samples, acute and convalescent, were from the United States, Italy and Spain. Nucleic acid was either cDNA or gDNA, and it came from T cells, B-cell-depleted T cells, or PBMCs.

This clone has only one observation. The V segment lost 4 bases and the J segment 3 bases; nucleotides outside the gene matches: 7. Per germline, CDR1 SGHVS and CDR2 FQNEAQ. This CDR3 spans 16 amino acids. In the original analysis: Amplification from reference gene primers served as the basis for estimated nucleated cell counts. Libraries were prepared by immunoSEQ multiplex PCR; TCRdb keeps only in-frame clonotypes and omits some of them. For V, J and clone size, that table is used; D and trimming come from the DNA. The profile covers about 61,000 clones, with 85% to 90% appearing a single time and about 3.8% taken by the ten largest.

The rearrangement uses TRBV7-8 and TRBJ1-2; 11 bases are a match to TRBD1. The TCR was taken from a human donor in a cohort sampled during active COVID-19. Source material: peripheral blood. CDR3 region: CASSWARDRGYYGYTF. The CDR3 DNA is TGTGCCAGCAGCTGGGCCCGGGACAGGGGGTACTATGGCTACACCTTC.